The clone carrying this TCR beta chain was seen a handful of times. Antigen specificity is unknown. The germline gives CDR1 MNHEY, CDR2 SMNVEV (reference sequence). Trimming cost V 5 bases and J 2 bases, with 16 bases left between them. This CDR3 contains 15 residues. PCR was performed a second time for about 6 to 12 cycles using a sample-barcoded 5' primer and a J-beta primer mix. There were at least 2.5 million CDR3-containing paired-end reads obtained from each sample. MiXCR was run by TCRdb on the 5' RACE reads, yielding one entry per CDR3 protein. Of roughly 1.4 million distinct CDR3 sequences detected, around 59% appear once; the ten largest clones hold more than 6%. The sample originates from a study of blood T cells in healthy people across ages. General study findings and limits: In long-lived donors, naive CD4+ cell counts and diversity exceeded those of aged donors. It was found that TCR beta diversity correlated strongly with the percentage of naive T cells.

V and J are TRBV27 and TRBJ2-7; D possibly corresponds to TRBD1 (7 bases). This clonotype was sampled from a young man in good health. The source material was blood. DNA for the CDR3: TGTGCCAGCAGTCCCCCAGGGGGGAGAACCTACGAGCAGTACTTC. This encodes CASSPPGGRTYEQYF.